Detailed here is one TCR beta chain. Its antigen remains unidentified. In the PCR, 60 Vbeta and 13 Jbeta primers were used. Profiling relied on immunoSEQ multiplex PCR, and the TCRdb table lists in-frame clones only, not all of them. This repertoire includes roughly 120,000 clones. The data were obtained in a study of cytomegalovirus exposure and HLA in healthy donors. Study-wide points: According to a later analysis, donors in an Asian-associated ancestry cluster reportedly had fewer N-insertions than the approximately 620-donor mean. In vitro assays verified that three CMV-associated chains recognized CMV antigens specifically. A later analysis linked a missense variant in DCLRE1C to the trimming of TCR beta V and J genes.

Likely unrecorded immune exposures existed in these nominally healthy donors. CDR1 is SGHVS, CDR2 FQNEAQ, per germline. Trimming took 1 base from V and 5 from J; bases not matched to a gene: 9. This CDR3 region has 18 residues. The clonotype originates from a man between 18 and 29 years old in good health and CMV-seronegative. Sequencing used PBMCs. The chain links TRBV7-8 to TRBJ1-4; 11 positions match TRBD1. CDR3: CASSLEGTGGIRNEKLFF. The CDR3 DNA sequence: TGTGCCAGCAGCTTAGAGGGGACAGGGGGTATACGGAATGAAAAACTGTTTTTT.